This TCR beta chain stems from a study of shared clonotypes between healthy human individuals. Deep was the level at which the assay was run. TCRdb's table, derived via immunoSEQ multiplex PCR, lists solely in-frame clones and lacks some. The table lists 950,000 to 1,200,000 clones, 70% to 85% of them singletons. CDR1 and CDR2 (germline): MNHNS, SASEGT. Trimming removed 6 bases at V and 0 bases at J, with 15 bases between. The CDR3 is 15 amino acids. The chain couples TRBV6-1 to TRBJ2-7; D is undetermined. The TCR comes from a man aged 18 to 29 in good health. Some clones in this sample may be carry-over from other donors' samples. Sample: memory CD4+ T cells from PBMCs. Subset in this sample: CD45RA-negative fraction. The CDR3 protein is CASSELLISSYEQYF. CDR3 nucleotides: TGTGCCAGCAGCGAGCTCTTGATAAGCTCCTACGAGCAGTACTTC.